The sequence of this T cell receptor (beta chain) was determined in a study of shared clonotypes between healthy human individuals. Researchers divided each subset's genomic DNA evenly across several immunoSEQ plates. Sequenced by immunoSEQ multiplex PCR; TCRdb stores in-frame clones only, minus some. The sample has 2 million to 2.5 million clones; approximately 90% are singletons. V lost 2 bases, J lost 2 bases, and 9 bases lay in between. This CDR3 has 13 amino acids. Per the germline V gene, CDR1 is SQVTM and CDR2 is ANQGSEA. This clone was observed a few times. The sequenced sample was naive CD4+ T cells from PBMCs. Subset indicated: CD45RA+ positively selected. The chain uses TRBV29-1 and TRBJ1-1, with a possible D match to TRBD1 (5 bases). This clonotype was sampled from a man aged 18 to 30 in good health. Some clones in this sample may be carry-over from other donors' samples. Here the CDR3 reads CSVEMDKNTEAFF. As DNA, the CDR3 is TGCAGCGTTGAAATGGACAAAAACACTGAAGCTTTCTTT.